The 32 T cell receptor beta chains reported below all come from one sample, sequenced in a study of T cell repertoires in cytomegalovirus infection. Antigens of these TCRs are unknown. TCRdb fed the reads into MiXCR, producing one record per CDR3 protein. Among roughly 570,000 distinct CDR3 sequences listed, roughly 42% were seen once. The sequences come from cultured PBMCs, collected from culture after CMV antigen stimulation. The receptors stem from a human donor in good health (CMV status not recorded). Some clones in this sample may be carry-over from other donors' samples.

This clonotype was observed a few times. V gene TRBV6-2 or TRBV6-3 combines with J gene TRBJ1-1, with a weak D call TRBD1 (6 bases). The germline V gene has CDR1 MNHEY and CDR2 SVGEGT. The V gene lost 2 bases and the J gene lost 5 bases, with 12 bases spanning the gap. The length of the CDR3 is 14 residues. The CDR3 protein is CASSYTKGGTEAFF. CDR3 nucleotides: TGTGCCAGCAGTTACACCAAGGGGGGGACTGAAGCTTTCTTT.

The chain couples TRBV2 to TRBJ2-2; a possible D gene is TRBD2 (5 bases). The CDR3 extends over 13 amino acids. The germline V gene has CDR1 SNHLY and CDR2 FYNNEI. Trimming stripped 7 bases from V and 10 bases from J, with 16 bases between. The CDR3 reads CASTYSLAEELFF. The CDR3 nucleotides read TGTGCCAGCACGTATTCCCTAGCAGAGGAGCTGTTTTTT. Full variable domain (missing parts from reference TRBV2 and TRBJ2-2): EPEVTQTPSHQVTQMGQEVILRCVPISNHLYFYWYRQILGQKVEFLVSFYNNEISEKSEIFDDQFSVERPDGSNFTLKIRSTKLEDSAMYFCASTYSLAEELFFGEGSRLTVL.

This clonotype turned up a few times. V is TRBV5-5 and J is TRBJ2-3; the match to TRBD2 covers 9 bases. The CDR3 is made up of 16 amino acids. The V gene's germline CDR1 is SGHKS and CDR2 YYEKEE (reference sequence). The V and J ends lost 0 bases and 4 bases, in that order; junction bases with no gene match: 6. The CDR3 loop is CASSLVSSGTADTQYF. CDR3 DNA: TGTGCCAGCAGCTTGGTGTCTAGCGGGACCGCAGATACGCAGTATTTT.

The CDR3 DNA sequence: TGTGCCAGCAGCTTGGGGGGGGGGGGGGGCCGGACAGATACGCAGTATTTT. Translated: CASSLGGGGGRTDTQYF. V usage is TRBV5-4 and J usage is TRBJ2-3; maybe TRBD2 (7 bases). V shed 0 bases and J shed 3 bases, with 17 bases lying between them. This CDR3 has 17 residues. Germline CDR1 and CDR2: SGHNT and YYREEE (reference sequence).

V is TRBV18 and J is TRBJ1-5, with TRBD1 matching over 7 bases. V lost 6 bases and J lost 1; bases outside the gene matches: 9. CDR1 is KGHSH and CDR2 is LQKENI in the germline V gene. The CDR3 length is 16 residues. Here the CDR3 reads CASSLGGTVSNQPQHF. The DNA for the CDR3 is TGTGCCAGCTCCTTGGGAGGGACAGTAAGCAATCAGCCCCAGCATTTT. The variable domain in full, with the rest retrieved from reference TRBV18 and TRBJ1-5, is NAGVMQNPRHLVRRRGQEARLRCSPMKGHSHVYWYRQLPEEGLKFMVYLQKENIIDESGMPKERFSAEFPKEGPSILRIQQVVRGDSAAYFCASSLGGTVSNQPQHFGDGTRLSIL.

This chain joins TRBV12-3 or TRBV12-4 and TRBJ2-5, with a weak D call TRBD2 (5 bases). The CDR3 runs 13 residues. V dropped 4 bases and J dropped 5 bases, with 11 bases sitting between them. The DNA for the CDR3 is TGTGCCAGCAGTTATAGTAGGAGGGAGACCCAGTACTTC. It yields the protein CASSYSRRETQYF.

The chain recombines TRBV7-2 with TRBJ2-1; no definite D call. The CDR3 is made up of 15 amino acids. CDR1 SGHTA and CDR2 FQGNSA come from the germline V gene. With 1 base removed from V and 3 bases from J, the gap between germline ends came to 10 bases. In DNA, the CDR3 is TGTGCCAGCAGCTTAGGGCAGGTCTACTACAATGAGCAGTTCTTC. Translated: CASSLGQVYYNEQFF.

The genes are TRBV7-4 and TRBJ2-3; D is perhaps TRBD1 (6 bases). The length of the CDR3 is 17 residues. V lost 2 bases to trimming and J lost 4 bases, with 19 bases between them. From germline, CDR1 is SGHVT and CDR2 SQSDAQ. The CDR3 sequence: CASSLRATGKGPDTQYF. The DNA of the CDR3 is TGTGCCAGCAGCTTACGGGCCACAGGGAAGGGTCCAGATACGCAGTATTTT. The full variable domain, completed using reference TRBV7-4 and TRBJ2-3, is GAGVSQSPRYKVAKRGRDVALRCDSISGHVTLYWYRQTLGQGSEVLTYSQSDAQRDKSGRPSGRFSAERPERSVSTLKIQRTEQGDSAVYLCASSLRATGKGPDTQYFGPGTRLTVL.

This clonotype showed up just a few times. V and J are TRBV20-1 and TRBJ2-7, with TRBD1 identical over 8 bases. The V gene end was trimmed by 5 bases and the J gene end by 4 bases; junction bases not matched to a gene: 7. The CDR3 consists of 13 residues. Germline values: CDR1 DFQATT, CDR2 SNEGSKA (reference sequence). CDR3 DNA: TGCAGTGCTTCGGACAGGGTTGTGTACGAGCAGTACTTC. It translates to CSASDRVVYEQYF.

This clonotype came up once. V is TRBV6-8 and J is TRBJ2-2; D is ambiguous. In germline, CDR1 is MNHGY, CDR2 SAAAGT. Between the trimmed V and J ends, which lost 6 bases and 2 bases, there was a span of 13 bases. The CDR3 runs to 15 residues. This chain's CDR3 is CASSLQGPNTGELFF. The CDR3 nucleotides read TGTGCCAGCAGCTTACAAGGACCTAACACCGGGGAGCTGTTTTTT.

The rearrangement uses TRBV6-2 or TRBV6-3 and TRBJ2-4, with a possible D match to TRBD1 (6 bases). Germline CDR1 MNHEY, CDR2 SVGEGT. The ends were cut back, 6 bases at V and 8 bases at J, with 20 bases in the middle. CDR3 length: 15 amino acids. The CDR3 DNA sequence: TGTGCCAGCAGCGACAGGACCCATAAAGGGGACATTCAGTACTTC. Translating it yields CASSDRTHKGDIQYF.

The chain links TRBV6-2 or TRBV6-3 to TRBJ2-3; D remains unclear. CDR1 is MNHEY and CDR2 is SVGEGT in the germline V gene. Deletions cut 6 bases from V and 2 bases from J, with 9 bases between. The CDR3 runs 13 residues. The CDR3 DNA is TGTGCCAGCAGGAAAACGGTCACAGATACGCAGTATTTT. Its translation: CASRKTVTDTQYF.

This clonotype was detected a few times. The chain links TRBV7-2 to TRBJ2-1; 8 bases are shared with TRBD2. V lost 6 bases to trimming and J lost 9 bases; unmatched junction nucleotides: 13. The germline CDR1 and CDR2 sequences are SGHTA and FQGNSA. This CDR3 has 15 amino acids. The CDR3 DNA reads TGTGCCAGCAGGGGTACGGGAGGGCCTTATCGTGAGCAGTTCTTC. This encodes CASRGTGGPYREQFF.

V usage is TRBV12-3 or TRBV12-4 and J usage is TRBJ1-3; D not resolved. Trimming stripped 3 bases from V and 0 bases from J, with 6 bases between. The CDR3 extends over 14 amino acids. The DNA of the CDR3 is TGTGCCAGCAGTTTGACGAGCTCTGGAAACACCATATATTTT. Translated: CASSLTSSGNTIYF.

V usage is TRBV6-5 and J usage is TRBJ1-6; D unresolved. The CDR3 sequence is 15 residues long. Germline lookup yields CDR1 MNHEY and CDR2 SVGAGI. V lost 0 bases, J lost 5 bases, and 8 bases lay in between. CDR3 in amino acids: CASSYSRRNNSPLHF. The CDR3 nucleotides are TGTGCCAGCAGTTACTCGCGTCGGAATAATTCACCCCTCCACTTT.

The chain uses TRBV7-8 and TRBJ2-3; D is unclear. Trimming took off 7 bases at V and 0 bases at J, with 11 bases between the two ends. The CDR3 is made up of 14 amino acids. Germline V gives CDR1 SGHVS, CDR2 FQNEAQ. The CDR3 DNA reads TGTGCCAGCAATGGTGGGTGGAGCACAGATACGCAGTATTTT. Protein: CASNGGWSTDTQYF.

The chain has TRBV10-3 and TRBJ2-2; 9 bases are a match to TRBD1. Per the germline V gene, CDR1 is ENHRY and CDR2 is SYGVKD. This CDR3 has 16 residues. The junction had 6 bases not matched to a gene; V was cut back by 5 bases and J by 2 bases. CDR3 protein: CAISRGQGINTGELFF. Here the CDR3 DNA reads TGTGCCATCAGTCGTGGACAGGGGATTAACACCGGGGAGCTGTTTTTT.

The sample holds a few counts of this clonotype. The V and J genes are TRBV12-3 or TRBV12-4 and TRBJ2-7, with 7 positions matching TRBD1. V shed 6 bases, J shed 7 bases, and the junction held 9 bases outside the gene matches. The CDR3 is 13 amino acids. This CDR3 reads CASSDRDGLEQYF. Written as DNA, the CDR3 is TGTGCCAGCAGCGACAGGGACGGGCTGGAGCAGTACTTC.

The chain's CDR3 is CASSPRGGAQLEQFF. As DNA, the CDR3 is TGTGCCAGCAGCCCCCGAGGGGGGGCCCAGTTAGAGCAGTTCTTC. The rearrangement uses TRBV7-2 and TRBJ2-1, with D perhaps TRBD2 (7 bases). V was pared by 5 bases and J by 10 bases, with 21 bases between. Germline assignment: CDR1 SGHTA and CDR2 FQGNSA. The CDR3 has 15 amino acids.

J is TRBJ1-4 and V is TRBV20-1; D remains ambiguous. Germline V gives CDR1 DFQATT, CDR2 SNEGSKA (reference sequence). The CDR3 covers 11 residues. Trimming took off 7 bases at V and 8 bases at J, with 11 bases between the two ends. CDR3 amino acids: CSVWTREKLFF. CDR3 DNA sequence: TGCAGTGTTTGGACTAGAGAAAAACTGTTTTTT.

The table lists this clonotype with a few counts. The V and J genes are TRBV2 and TRBJ2-7, with D possibly TRBD1 on 6 matching bases. Germline assignment: CDR1 SNHLY and CDR2 FYNNEI. V was pared by 6 bases and J by 7 bases, with 19 bases between. The CDR3 is 14 residues long. The CDR3 DNA reads as TGTGCCAGCAGGGGAGACAGGCCGTTTGGGGAGCAGTACTTC. Translating it yields CASRGDRPFGEQYF.

This chain links TRBV15 with TRBJ1-1, with 8 bases lining up with TRBD1. The V gene's germline CDR1 is LNHNV and CDR2 YYDKDF (reference sequence). This CDR3 is built from 16 residues. The J segment lost 3 bases and the V segment lost 3 bases, leaving 9 bases of the junction unmatched. CDR3 in amino acids: CATSSLGQGGYTEAFF. DNA of the CDR3: TGTGCCACCAGCAGCCTAGGACAGGGTGGATACACTGAAGCTTTCTTT.

The V gene is TRBV27, the J gene TRBJ2-1; 8 bases are a match to TRBD1. With V trimmed by 7 bases and J by 4 bases, 6 bases remained unmatched. Germline V gene lookup returns CDR1 MNHEY and CDR2 SMNVEV (reference sequence). This CDR3 spans 14 amino acids. CDR3 in amino acids: CASIGTGFYNEQFF. Here the CDR3 DNA reads TGTGCCAGCATAGGGACAGGATTTTACAATGAGCAGTTCTTC.

In DNA form, the CDR3 reads TGTGCCAGCAGTTACTCACCCCTCGGACTAGCGGGGGTCCCCGGGGAGCTGTTTTTT. Encoded protein: CASSYSPLGLAGVPGELFF. The J gene is TRBJ2-2, the V gene TRBV6-6, with TRBD2 matching 13 bases. CDR1 is MNHNY, CDR2 SVGAGI, per germline (reference sequence). With 0 bases clipped from V and 6 bases from J, the junction kept 10 bases outside the gene matches. This CDR3 is built from 19 residues.

This clonotype was seen only a few times. The chain links TRBV7-6 to TRBJ1-5; D gene ambiguous. Between the trimmed V and J ends, which lost 6 bases and 6 bases, there was a span of 12 bases. CDR3 length equals 13 residues. The germline gives CDR1 SGHVS, CDR2 FNYEAQ. In nucleotides, the CDR3 is TGTGCCAGCAGTTCTATGTGGGGTCAGCCCCAGCATTTT. It translates to CASSSMWGQPQHF.

This clonotype was picked up a small number of times. This sequence joins TRBV12-3 or TRBV12-4 and TRBJ2-2; weak D call: TRBD2 (5 bases). This CDR3 is built from 18 residues. V was shortened by 7 bases and J by 0 bases, with 21 bases between the two germline ends. The CDR3 nucleotides are TGTGCCAGCACTATGCCTGAGGGCTTAACGACGAACACCGGGGAGCTGTTTTTT. It codes for CASTMPEGLTTNTGELFF.

A few counts support this clonotype. The V and J genes are TRBV5-4 and TRBJ2-7; TRBD1 aligns across 7 bases. J lost 6 bases, V lost 4 bases, and 13 bases had no gene match. The germline CDR1 and CDR2 sequences are SGHNT and YYREEE (reference sequence). The CDR3 has 15 amino acids. CDR3 sequence reads: CASSDAGTESSEQYF. The CDR3 region has the DNA TGTGCCAGCAGCGATGCCGGGACAGAGAGTAGCGAGCAGTACTTC.

This chain uses TRBV7-6 with TRBJ2-1; 11 nucleotides agree with TRBD2. Unmatched junction bases numbered 3, after V lost 5 bases and J lost 6 bases. The CDR3 length is 14 residues. The germline CDR1 and CDR2 sequences are SGHVS and FNYEAQ. The CDR3 nucleotides are TGTGCCAGCAGCGCTAGCGGGAGGTTCAATGAGCAGTTCTTC. Its protein product is CASSASGRFNEQFF.

This clonotype was counted a few times. In DNA form, the CDR3 reads TGTGCCAGCCCGGGACCGGTGGGGGGGCAGTTCTTC. Translation: CASPGPVGGQFF. The chain carries TRBV6-6 and TRBJ2-1; the D gene is possibly TRBD2 (6 bases). Per the germline V gene, CDR1 is MNHNY and CDR2 is SVGAGI (reference sequence). V lost 8 bases and J lost 12, with 17 bases in between. The CDR3 is made up of 12 amino acids.

The chain employs TRBV20-1 and TRBJ1-4; 7 bases map to TRBD1. CDR3 length equals 14 residues. Germline trimming cut 3 bases from V and 0 bases from J; bases unmatched to any gene: 1. Germline CDR1 is DFQATT and CDR2 is SNEGSKA (reference sequence). The CDR3 DNA follows: TGCAGTGCTAGGGGGACAGCAACTAATGAAAAACTGTTTTTT. The encoded protein is CSARGTATNEKLFF.

V is TRBV18 and J is TRBJ1-6, with D maybe TRBD1 (5 bases). This CDR3 has 16 residues. V was clipped by 0 bases and J by 9 bases, with 15 bases between them. Germline V gives CDR1 KGHSH, CDR2 LQKENI. CDR3 protein: CASSPPDEGLGSPLHF. CDR3 in DNA: TGTGCCAGCTCACCACCGGATGAGGGGCTGGGTTCACCCCTCCACTTT.

Regarding this clonotype: As the CDR3 is not closed by the conserved phenylalanine or tryptophan, this likely results from a read error. The chain uses TRBV18 and TRBJ1-2, with 8 bases aligning to TRBD1. This CDR3 has 16 residues. J lost 5 bases, V lost 2 bases, and 10 bases had no gene match. Germline V gene data show CDR1 as KGHSH and CDR2 as LQKENI. CDR3 DNA sequence: TGTGCCAGCTCACCATTAGCCCGGGACAGGCCATATGGCTACACCTGC. Translated: CASSPLARDRPYGYTC.